This note documents a single TCR beta chain sequence. Antigen specificity is unknown. The CDR3 loop spans 17 amino acids. From germline, CDR1 is SGHTA and CDR2 FQGTGA. The V segment lost 4 bases and the J segment 4 bases; nucleotides outside the gene matches: 10. Relapses following autologous stem cell transplantation were seen in all patients, with brentuximab vedotin exposure varying. These data originate in a study of PD-1 blockade in classical Hodgkin lymphoma. At the level of the study: Patients in the cohort were put on intravenous nivolumab, 3 mg/kg every 2 weeks.

This table comes from immunoSEQ multiplex PCR, and its TCRdb copy is limited to in-frame clones, with some not included. Of more than 30,000 clones in the sample, about 91% were seen once. Study-level points and caveats: Those patients who began receiving nivolumab less than 1 year after ASCT had lower diversity, and they were excluded. Only CD4+ TCR diversity, not CD8+, had risen significantly by C4D1. According to reports, newly diagnosed patients had lower baseline TCR diversity than healthy donors, and relapsed/refractory patients had lower baseline TCR diversity still.

The sample was peripheral blood mononuclear cells (PBMCs), taken before the second cycle of nivolumab. The receptor comes from a human donor with classical Hodgkin lymphoma. The rearrangement uses TRBV7-3 and TRBJ2-3, with TRBD2 matching over 11 bases. The CDR3 bases are TGTGCCAGCAGCTCAAAAATGACTAGCGGGATTGCAGATACGCAGTATTTT. Translating it yields CASSSKMTSGIADTQYF.